This T cell receptor (beta chain) was sequenced for a study of cytomegalovirus exposure and HLA in healthy donors. This PCR relied on a set of 60 Vbeta primers and 13 Jbeta primers. Clones were sequenced by immunoSEQ multiplex PCR, and TCRdb holds only the in-frame ones, with some missing. This table holds over 95,000 clones, over 75% found once. CDR1 is SGDLS, CDR2 YYNGEE, per germline. Trimming cost V 2 bases and J 6 bases; bases outside gene matches: 5. This CDR3 region has 16 residues. Sequenced input: PBMCs. The TCR originated in a woman younger than 45 in good health and CMV-seropositive. The rearrangement joins TRBV9 to TRBJ2-1; TRBD2 matches 13 bases. CDR3 nucleotides: TGTGCCAGCAGCGTCGGGACTAGCGGGACACTCAATGAGCAGTTCTTC. Translated: CASSVGTSGTLNEQFF.